A single sample is the source of the 10 T cell receptor beta chains below, sequenced in a study of T-cell memory formation after mild COVID-19 (dated by TCRdb to about 2021). Library creation used 5' RACE. Reads for this sample came from an Illumina NovaSeq 6000. In-frame beta chains were kept once TCRdb had trimmed the public reads at Q25 with fastp and called clones with MiXCR. All rows with the same CDR3 protein become a single entry with the most common DNA and genes. For this sample there are 300,000 to 400,000 distinct CDR3 sequences; over 20% appear just once. Of the sample, around an eighth is held by the ten largest clones. The sequencing sample was made of PBMCs or a T cell subset sorted from them (not recorded which). The origin of the receptors is an adult woman who had mild COVID-19 (a few samples of this study predate the infection). The sample titles of this study are shuffled in the database, so cell type and time point are left out; the donor was told from shared clones.

The chain carries TRBV5-8 and TRBJ2-1; 12 bases line up with TRBD2. The CDR3 totals 16 residues. The ends lost 0 bases at V and 9 bases at J; junction bases unmatched: 7. CDR1 and CDR2 (germline): SGHTS, YDEGEE. In DNA, the CDR3 is TGTGCCAGCAGCTTGGCGACTAGCGGGAGCGCCGGTGAGCAGTTCTTC. Translation: CASSLATSGSAGEQFF. The complete variable domain, with remaining parts taken from reference TRBV5-8 and TRBJ2-1, reads EAGVTQSPTHLIKTRGQQATLRCSPISGHTSVYWYQQALGLGLQFLLWYDEGEERNRGNFPPRFSGRQFPNYSSELNVNALELEDSALYLCASSLATSGSAGEQFFGPGTRLTVL.

This clonotype was seen a few times. J is TRBJ2-4 and V is TRBV12-3 or TRBV12-4; D gene ambiguous. V was clipped by 7 bases and J by 7 bases, with 14 bases between them. The CDR3 length is 13 residues. The CDR3 bases are TGTGCCAGCACCCGGCTCGATGGGAACATTCAGTACTTC. It encodes CASTRLDGNIQYF.

This clonotype was seen only once. CDR3 amino acids: CASSLSQDEKLFF. For the CDR3, the DNA is TGTGCCAGCAGCTTAAGTCAGGACGAAAAACTGTTTTTT. The V and J genes are TRBV7-8 and TRBJ1-4, with unresolved D. V was clipped by 2 bases and J by 8 bases, with 9 bases between them. This CDR3 has 13 residues. Germline CDR1 SGHVS, CDR2 FQNEAQ.

This clonotype has a handful of counts. The chain employs TRBV12-3 or TRBV12-4 and TRBJ1-5, with unresolved D. Trimming took off 3 bases at V and 6 bases at J, with 12 bases between the two ends. This CDR3 spans 14 amino acids. Here the CDR3 reads CASSFTDLSQPQHF. CDR3 nucleotides: TGTGCCAGCAGTTTCACAGACCTGTCTCAGCCCCAGCATTTT.

The rearrangement joins TRBV11-2 to TRBJ1-2, with TRBD1 matching over 8 bases. Trimming removed 0 bases from V and 14 bases from J; junction bases left unmatched: 8. The length of the CDR3 is 13 residues. Germline V gives CDR1 SGHAT, CDR2 FQNNGV. The CDR3 coding sequence is TGTGCCAGCAGCTTAGATCTACGGACAGGGTGGACCTTC. Translating it yields CASSLDLRTGWTF. The full variable domain, in which reference TRBV11-2 and TRBJ1-2 provide the parts outside the CDR3, is EAGVAQSPRYKIIEKRQSVAFWCNPISGHATLYWYQQILGQGPKLLIQFQNNGVVDDSQLPKDRFSAERLKGVDSTLKIQPAKLEDSAVYLCASSLDLRTGWTFGSGTRLTVV.

This clonotype was observed at least ten times. V and J are TRBV9 and TRBJ2-7, with 7 bases aligning to TRBD1. Germline V gene lookup returns CDR1 SGDLS and CDR2 YYNGEE. V lost 2 bases and J lost 0; bases outside the gene matches: 2. This CDR3 has 14 residues. The CDR3 is CASSVGQSSYEQYF. The DNA of the CDR3 is TGTGCCAGCAGCGTGGGACAGAGCTCCTACGAGCAGTACTTC.

This clonotype was observed a handful of times. The chain combines TRBV5-1 with TRBJ1-1; 9 bases are shared with TRBD1. The junction had 10 bases not matched to a gene; V was cut back by 4 bases and J by 0 bases. Germline lookup yields CDR1 SGHRS and CDR2 YFSETQ. The CDR3 runs 17 residues. CDR3 bases: TGCGCCAGCAGCCCTCCGGGGACAGGGCTATTGAACACTGAAGCTTTCTTT. It is translated as CASSPPGTGLLNTEAFF.

This clonotype has just a few counts. J is TRBJ1-2 and V is TRBV5-1; TRBD1 is a possible D gene (5 bases). V was cut by 0 bases and J by 7 bases, with 13 bases left in between. Germline V gives CDR1 SGHRS, CDR2 YFSETQ. The CDR3 covers 14 residues. This CDR3 reads CASSLGQSVFGYTF. CDR3 DNA sequence: TGCGCCAGCAGCTTGGGACAGAGTGTCTTTGGCTACACCTTC.

The rearrangement uses TRBV14 and TRBJ2-7; 9 bases are a match to TRBD2. CDR3 length equals 18 residues. The germline V gene encodes CDR1 SGHDN and CDR2 FVKESK. After removal of 0 bases from V and 5 bases from J, the junction contained 14 bases not matched to a gene. In nucleotides, the CDR3 is TGTGCCAGCAGCCAAGAACGTCTAGCGGGAACGGATCCCAACGAGCAGTACTTC. This gives the protein CASSQERLAGTDPNEQYF.

The chain is built from TRBV13 and TRBJ1-6; D gene ambiguous. The V end was cut by 5 bases, the J end by 8 bases, with 10 bases between. Looked up from germline, CDR1 is PRHDT and CDR2 is FYEKMQ (reference sequence). The CDR3 sequence is 13 residues long. In nucleotides, the CDR3 is TGTGCCAGCAGCCAGTTCGCGGATTCACCCCTCCACTTT. Protein: CASSQFADSPLHF.